This TCR beta chain stems from a study of vaccination effects on CD4 cells after COVID-19 (dated by TCRdb to 2021 to 2024). A note on the overall study: Two doses of either the BNT162b2 or the mRNA-1273 mRNA SARS-CoV-2 vaccine were administered to participants. The full study included 10 COVID-19 convalescent patients and a few SARS-CoV-2-naive healthy vaccine recipients. Cultures from other donors in the study were sequenced with the Oncomine TCR Beta short-read assay on an Illumina iSeq 100. In both COVID-19 convalescent patients and infection-naive vaccine recipients, the study compared SARS-CoV-2 spike-specific CD4+ TCR repertoires from before mRNA vaccination with those from after it.

Of note for this clone: There is no known antigen for this receptor. No base quality information exists; no much larger clone differs at one position.

Beyond this particular receptor, the publication reports: Clones induced by infection and clones induced by vaccination both contracted markedly at late timepoints after vaccination, which fits with T cell responses waning over time. Limitations of the study were the small number of convalescent patients and the absence of early post-infection timepoints. In healthy vaccine recipients, vaccine-induced clones were almost all SARS-CoV-2 mono-reactive, with only 1 of 255 being cross-reactive with common cold coronaviruses.

Libraries came from the immunoSEQ multiplex PCR assay. DNA from the CD4+ T cells that had been cultured and isolated underwent TCR beta CDR3 sequencing. The paper's processing steps were these. Non-productive TCR sequences were removed and reads were trimmed to the CDR3 region, keeping CDR3s of at least 7 amino acids. The MANAFEST web app was used to identify antigen-specific clonotypes by comparing expansion in peptide wells with expansion in reference cultures. Positive clones required FDR<0.05 expansion versus reference and all other wells, odds ratio above 5, and frequency above 0.1% in two replicate wells. A clonotype was defined as cross-reactive if the clonotype was significantly expanded both in SARS-CoV-2 spike wells and in at least one common cold coronavirus spike condition. CDR3 similarity was assessed by Levenshtein distance with the stringdist R package, and unrooted trees were built with ape in R 3.6.1. This immuneACCESS table, as held by TCRdb, lists in-frame sequences with V and J called but not all clones. Of the missing ones, under half trace to an unresolved V gene in checked studies; the others have no known cause. That table supplies the V and J calls and clone size; D and trimming were determined from the DNA. The sample profile shows around 11,000 clones; roughly 70% of them were found once. The top ten clones comprise around 24% of the sample.

In the ViraFEST assay, PBMC were stimulated with viral peptide pools, and antigen-specific CD4+ T cell clonotypes were then identified by expansion using TCR sequencing. After about 9 days of culture, CD4+ T cells were isolated with the EasySep CD4+ T cell isolation kit. Negative nucleocapsid antibody results before and after vaccination confirmed that the healthy vaccine recipients had no prior SARS-CoV-2 infection. Approximately 2 million PBMC per well were cultured in IMDM with around 5% human AB serum, 10 IU/ml IL-2 and gentamicin, plus 10 ug/ml peptides. Half of the culture medium was replaced with fresh IL-2-containing medium on days 3 and 7. Unless otherwise noted, each peptide stimulation condition was cultured in triplicate wells. PBMC were separated from whole blood using Ficoll-Paque Plus gradient centrifugation and were then either cryopreserved at -140C or used fresh. The spike proteins of SARS-CoV-2 and of the common cold coronaviruses HCoV-NL63, HCoV-OC43 and HCoV-229E were spanned by overlapping peptide pools. Genomic DNA was extracted from cultured CD4+ T cells with the QIAamp micro DNA kit.

This specimen consisted of CD4+ T cells from PBMCs cultured with HCoV-229E spike peptides, obtained before COVID-19 vaccination. The label giving this sample's cell subset or site can be read as: HCoV-229E spike overlapping peptide pool stimulation. The receptor was derived from a human donor who received a COVID-19 vaccine.

The base sequence is TGTGCCAGTAGTAAGGTTTCCAAGTCCAACTATGGCTACACCTTC. This encodes CASSKVSKSNYGYTF. Recombination joined TRBV19 with TRBJ1-2, with an unclear D gene assignment. Cut back by 4 bases and 2 bases, the V and J ends lie 14 bases apart. According to the germline V gene (reference sequence), CDR1 reads LNHDA and CDR2 reads SQIVND. The CDR3, cysteine through phenylalanine, is 15 amino acids long. Just the 45-base CDR3 DNA is kept, in frame starting at base 1. The full variable domain, completed from the reference TRBV19 and TRBJ1-2 proteins outside the CDR3, reads DGGITQSPKYLFRKEGQNVTLSCEQNLNHDAMYWYRQDPGQGLRLIYYSQIVNDFQKGDIAEGYSVSREKKESFPLTVTSAQKNPTAFYLCASSKVSKSNYGYTFGSGTRLTVV.